The rows below give T cell receptor beta chains drawn from one sample of a study of neoadjuvant anti-PD-1 for oral cavity cancer. The protocol was immunoSEQ multiplex PCR, while the TCRdb copy is restricted to in-frame clones and leaves out a portion. The sample holds 84,000 or so clones, roughly four fifths seen once. The specimen was PBMCs, collected before nivolumab (anti-PD-1) treatment. These TCRs come from a person aged 40 to 85 with oral cavity squamous cell carcinoma. The CDR3 runs from the conserved cysteine through the conserved F or W. The order of the fields is D gene, J gene, clone size, V gene, CDR3 DNA, CDR3 protein. D genes are given only for firm matches. Only part of the rows carry a size: once, few, many, or a class if the clone is expanded.

TRBD1 TRBJ1-1 - TRBV6-5 TGTGCCAGCAGTAGGGACAGACTGAACACTGAAGCTTTCTTT CASSRDRLNTEAFF
- TRBJ2-1 - TRBV27 TGTGCCAGCAGTTTATATGGTGAGCAGTTCTTC CASSLYGEQFF
- TRBJ2-3 - TRBV11-1 TGTGCCAGCAACCTGGGGGCCACAGATACGCAGTATTTT CASNLGATDTQYF
TRBD2 TRBJ2-7 few TRBV4-1 TGCGCCAGCAGCCCGGGACTAGCGGGAGGCCTCTCCTACGAGCAGTACTTC CASSPGLAGGLSYEQYF
- TRBJ2-3 - TRBV10-3 TGTGCCATCAGTGGCACCACAAGCACAGATACGCAGTATTTT CAISGTTSTDTQYF
- TRBJ2-7 - TRBV15 TGTGCCACCAGCAGAGATTCCAGCGGTACCTACGAGCAGTACTTC CATSRDSSGTYEQYF
TRBD2 TRBJ2-2 - TRBV5-1 TGCGCCAGCAGCGCATTAGCGGGAGCCCCCGGGGAGCTGTTTTTT CASSALAGAPGELFF
- TRBJ2-1 - TRBV6-1 TGTGCCAGCAGTGCCCTTAGGGCCCCAGGGAATGAGCAGTTCTTC CASSALRAPGNEQFF
TRBD1 TRBJ2-7 - TRBV27 TGTGCCAGCAGTTCAGAGACAGGGCATTCCTACGAGCAGTACTTC CASSSETGHSYEQYF
TRBD1 TRBJ1-5 - TRBV28 TGTGCCAGCAGCGAAGTCACCGGGACAGGGCTCGGAGGGAGCAATCAGCCCCAGCATTTT CASSEVTGTGLGGSNQPQHF
TRBD2 TRBJ2-1 - TRBV2 TGTGCCAGCTGTCGGGACTACTCCAACAGTGAGCAGTTCTTC CASCRDYSNSEQFF
TRBD1 TRBJ2-7 - TRBV5-4 TGTGCCAGCAGCTTCGGACAGGGGGTCCACGAGCAGTACTTC CASSFGQGVHEQYF
- TRBJ2-7 - TRBV6-5 TGTGCCAGCAGAAAGAGAGGGGGAAGGAGCTACGAGCAGTACTTC CASRKRGGRSYEQYF
TRBD1 TRBJ1-2 - TRBV27 TGTGCCAGCAGTGCCCAGGGGGCGTATGGCTACACCTTC CASSAQGAYGYTF
- TRBJ1-4 - TRBV30 TGTGCCTGGACAGGGAAATCAAAGTTTAATGAAAAACTGTTTTTT CAWTGKSKFNEKLFF
TRBD1 TRBJ2-7 - TRBV6-5 TGTGCCAGCAGTCGACAGGGGTTAAAGGAGCAGTACTTC CASSRQGLKEQYF
- TRBJ1-1 - TRBV2 TGTGCCAGCAGTGGGACGGTTTTGAACACTGAAGCTTTCTTT CASSGTVLNTEAFF
- TRBJ2-5 - TRBV7-6 TGTGCCAGCAAGGCACAGGACCTACAAGAGACCCAGTACTTC CASKAQDLQETQYF
- TRBJ2-7 - TRBV11-2 TGTGCCAGCGGATTAAGGGCCTACGAGCAGTACTTC CASGLRAYEQYF
TRBD2 TRBJ2-7 - TRBV2 TGTGCCAGCAGGGGGGGACTAGCGGTCTACGAGCAGTACTTC CASRGGLAVYEQYF
- TRBJ1-5 - TRBV2 TGTGCCAGCAGTGGGCAGGCACTTGGGCCCCAGCATTTT CASSGQALGPQHF
TRBD2 TRBJ2-2 - TRBV6-6 TGTGCCAGCAGCCGCGGACTAGCGGACACCGGGGAGCTGTTTTTT CASSRGLADTGELFF
- TRBJ2-1 - TRBV11-2 TGTGCCAGCAGTCCTAACCACAATGAGCAGTTCTTC CASSPNHNEQFF
- TRBJ1-5 once TRBV6-6 TGTGCCACCCAGGGGCAGGGCGGTCAGCCCCAGCATTTT CATQGQGGQPQHF
- TRBJ1-2 once TRBV6-1 TGTGCTAGCAGCCCGGATTTTAACTATGGCTACACCTTC CASSPDFNYGYTF